These 8 T cell receptor beta chains originate from one sample sequenced in a study of blood T cell repertoires in COVID-19. The method was immunoSEQ multiplex PCR; TCRdb's version includes in-frame clones alone and lacks a portion of them. Among about 310,000 clones listed, about 89% were seen once. Sequenced: PBMCs or T cells enriched from blood (not recorded which). These receptors were collected from a woman in her thirties or forties who had recovered from COVID-19.

The sample holds one count of this clone. The chain couples TRBV2 to TRBJ2-1, with D possibly matching TRBD1 (7 bases). The CDR3 is 16 residues long. The V gene lost 7 bases and the J gene lost 0 bases, with 16 bases spanning the gap. In germline, CDR1 is SNHLY, CDR2 FYNNEI. DNA for the CDR3: TGTGCCAGCATACCCGGGGGACAGATCTCCTACAATGAGCAGTTCTTC. Protein sequence: CASIPGGQISYNEQFF.

As to this clone: Other DNA sequences from this sample encode an identical CDR3 as well. The chain links TRBV3-1 (or the pseudogene TRBV3-2) to TRBJ2-3; D is ambiguous. There are 13 residues in the CDR3. The germline V gene encodes CDR1 LGHDT and CDR2 YNNKEL (reference sequence). V was cut by 0 bases and J by 5 bases, with 6 bases left in between. The CDR3: CASSQDPGDTQYF. CDR3 coding DNA: TGTGCCAGCAGCCAAGATCCCGGAGATACGCAGTATTTT.

The chain links TRBV30 to TRBJ1-2; D not resolved. Germline V lookup: CDR1 GTSNPN, CDR2 SVGIG (reference sequence). CDR3 length equals 14 residues. Between the trimmed V and J ends, which lost 5 bases and 3 bases, there was a span of 16 bases. The DNA of the CDR3 is TGTGCCTGGGAGGGCACCCGGCGGGACTATGGCTACACCTTC. Residues: CAWEGTRRDYGYTF.

The chain carries TRBV9 and TRBJ2-3, with 10 bases lining up with TRBD1. V was pared by 8 bases and J by 6 bases, with 9 bases of the junction left unmatched. CDR3 length: 14 residues. Germline CDR1 reads SGDLS; CDR2 reads YYNGEE. The CDR3 nucleotides are TGTGCCAGTAGCCGCTCGACAGGGGGCGATACGCAGTATTTT. Translated, it gives CASSRSTGGDTQYF.

This chain uses TRBV6-5 with TRBJ2-7; possible D gene TRBD2, 5 bases. With 0 bases removed from V and 6 bases from J, the gap between germline ends came to 18 bases. The CDR3 has 16 amino acids. Germline V gene lookup returns CDR1 MNHEY and CDR2 SVGAGI. Here the CDR3 DNA reads TGTGCCAGCAGTTACTCCGAGAGGGAGATTTTTCGCGAGCAGTACTTC. Protein product: CASSYSEREIFREQYF.

The chain carries TRBV10-2 and TRBJ2-1; 8 bases align to TRBD2. The ends lost 3 bases at V and 6 bases at J; junction bases unmatched: 13. CDR1 and CDR2 (germline): WSHSY, SAAADI. The CDR3 consists of 17 residues. The CDR3 loop reads CASSDSSGFGAPNEQFF. CDR3 bases: TGCGCCAGCAGTGACTCTAGCGGGTTCGGGGCGCCCAATGAGCAGTTCTTC.

Remarks on this clone: Other nucleotide sequences from this sample produce the same CDR3. The V call is TRBV28, the J call TRBJ2-7; D remains ambiguous. Germline V gives CDR1 MDHEN, CDR2 SYDVKM. The V end lost 3 bases, the J end lost 4 bases, and 10 bases lay between the germline ends. The CDR3 has 13 amino acids. CDR3 region: CASSLPSPYEQYF. The CDR3 DNA follows: TGTGCCAGCAGTTTGCCTAGTCCGTACGAGCAGTACTTC.

This chain links TRBV11-2 with TRBJ2-2, with D unresolved. This CDR3 has 13 amino acids. Germline loops: CDR1 SGHAT, CDR2 FQNNGV. V lost 0 bases and J 6 bases, leaving 5 bases between the germline ends. CDR3 sequence: CASSLDRPGELFF. The CDR3 DNA sequence: TGTGCCAGCAGCTTAGATCGTCCCGGGGAGCTGTTTTTT. The variable domain in full, completed from reference TRBV11-2 and TRBJ2-2, reads EAGVAQSPRYKIIEKRQSVAFWCNPISGHATLYWYQQILGQGPKLLIQFQNNGVVDDSQLPKDRFSAERLKGVDSTLKIQPAKLEDSAVYLCASSLDRPGELFFGEGSRLTVL.